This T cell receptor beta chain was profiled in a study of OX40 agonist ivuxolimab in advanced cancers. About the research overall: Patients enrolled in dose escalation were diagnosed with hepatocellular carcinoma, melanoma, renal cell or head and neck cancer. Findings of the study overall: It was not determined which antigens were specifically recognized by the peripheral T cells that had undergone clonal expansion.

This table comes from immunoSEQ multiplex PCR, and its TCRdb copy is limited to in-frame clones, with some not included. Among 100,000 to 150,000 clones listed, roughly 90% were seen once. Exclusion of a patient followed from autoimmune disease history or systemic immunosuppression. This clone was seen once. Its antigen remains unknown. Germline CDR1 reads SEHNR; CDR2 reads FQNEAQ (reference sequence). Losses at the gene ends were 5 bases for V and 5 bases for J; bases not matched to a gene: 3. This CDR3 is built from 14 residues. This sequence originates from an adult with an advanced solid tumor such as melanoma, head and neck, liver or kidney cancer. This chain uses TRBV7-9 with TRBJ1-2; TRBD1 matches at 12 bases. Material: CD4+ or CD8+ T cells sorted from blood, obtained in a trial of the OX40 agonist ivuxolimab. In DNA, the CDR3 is TGTGCCAGCAGCCCGGGACAGGGGGCTTATGGCTACACCTTC. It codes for CASSPGQGAYGYTF.